A single sample is the source of the 24 T cell receptor beta chains below, sequenced in a study of shared clonotypes between healthy human individuals. Repertoires were generated with immunoSEQ multiplex PCR, while TCRdb's copy carries only in-frame clones and drops some. The sample has 2 million to 3 million clones, over 85% seen once. The source material was naive CD4+ T cells from PBMCs. Subset of the sample: CD45RA+ positively selected. The receptors derive from a man younger than 35 in good health. Some clones in this sample may be carry-over from other donors' samples.

The rearrangement uses TRBV28 and TRBJ2-7; D remains unclear. Trimming left V 7 bases short and J 0 bases short, with 10 bases between. This CDR3 is built from 13 residues. Germline CDR1 MDHEN, CDR2 SYDVKM. CDR3 bases: TGTGCCAGCACCCAGACGGACTCCTACGAGCAGTACTTC. Translated, it gives CASTQTDSYEQYF.

The J gene is TRBJ1-5, the V gene TRBV6-6, with D hard to call. Trimming pared 4 bases from V and 4 bases from J, leaving 14 bases between. The CDR3 consists of 15 residues. CDR1 is MNHNY, CDR2 SVGAGI, per germline (reference sequence). CDR3 loop: CASSFTAGNNQPQHF. The CDR3 bases are TGTGCCAGCAGTTTCACAGCGGGAAATAATCAGCCCCAGCATTTT.

The rearrangement joins TRBV7-2 to TRBJ2-7; 10 nucleotides line up with TRBD2. CDR3 size: 15 residues. Germline CDR1 is SGHTA and CDR2 is FQGNSA. With 2 bases clipped from V and 7 bases from J, the junction kept 8 bases outside the gene matches. The CDR3 loop is CASSLWLAGAEEQYF. The CDR3 DNA reads as TGTGCCAGCAGCTTATGGCTAGCGGGGGCGGAGGAGCAGTACTTC.

The J gene is TRBJ1-1, the V gene TRBV7-3; D is undetermined. CDR3 length equals 13 residues. V was shortened by 3 bases and J by 0 bases, with 5 bases between the two germline ends. The germline gives CDR1 SGHTA, CDR2 FQGTGA. The CDR3 nucleotides read TGTGCCAGCAGCTTCCGAATGAACACTGAAGCTTTCTTT. It specifies CASSFRMNTEAFF.

Only one count was recorded for this clone. This sequence joins TRBV10-3 and TRBJ1-1; no firm D call. The germline V and J ends were trimmed by 0 bases and 8 bases, with 10 bases remaining between them. CDR3 length: 13 amino acids. CDR1 ENHRY and CDR2 SYGVKD come from the germline V gene. CDR3 in amino acids: CAISESVPPEAFF. The CDR3 nucleotides are TGTGCCATCAGTGAGTCAGTCCCCCCCGAAGCTTTCTTT.

The chain couples TRBV19 to TRBJ2-3, with 13 bases aligning to TRBD2. The length of the CDR3 is 17 residues. After removal of 5 bases from V and 2 bases from J, the junction contained 7 bases not matched to a gene. Germline V gene sequence: CDR1 LNHDA, CDR2 SQIVND (reference sequence). CDR3 protein: CASSSRTSGSTTDTQYF. CDR3 nucleotides: TGTGCCAGTAGTTCCCGGACTAGCGGGAGTACCACAGATACGCAGTATTTT.

The chain couples TRBV7-6 to TRBJ2-1, with 8 bases lining up with TRBD2. CDR1 is SGHVS, CDR2 FNYEAQ, per germline. J gave up 4 bases and V 1 base, and 9 bases lay outside the gene matches. The CDR3 spans 17 residues. The CDR3 nucleotides read TGTGCCAGCAGCTTAGTGTTTGGTAGCGGGAAATACAATGAGCAGTTCTTC. It yields the protein CASSLVFGSGKYNEQFF.

The chain carries TRBV5-1 and TRBJ2-3; 10 bases match TRBD2. Germline trimming cut 6 bases from V and 0 bases from J; bases unmatched to any gene: 7. The CDR3 loop spans 16 amino acids. Germline assignment: CDR1 SGHRS and CDR2 YFSETQ. DNA for the CDR3: TGCGCCAGCAAACGGACTAGCGGTTTTAGCACAGATACGCAGTATTTT. Its protein is CASKRTSGFSTDTQYF.

The chain links TRBV5-1 to TRBJ2-1, with 10 bases matching TRBD2. V shed 8 bases, J shed 0 bases, and the junction held 8 bases outside the gene matches. Germline V gene sequence: CDR1 SGHRS, CDR2 YFSETQ. This CDR3 has 16 amino acids. The DNA of the CDR3 is TGCGCCAGTCGCGCCCCTAGCGGGAGCTCCTACAATGAGCAGTTCTTC. It codes for CASRAPSGSSYNEQFF.

The rearrangement joins TRBV10-3 to TRBJ2-7; no clear D gene. Trimming took 2 bases from V and 2 from J, leaving 7 bases between them. CDR3 length equals 13 residues. Looked up from germline, CDR1 is ENHRY and CDR2 is SYGVKD. This CDR3 reads CAISEGMPYEQYF. The CDR3 region has the DNA TGTGCCATCAGTGAGGGGATGCCCTACGAGCAGTACTTC.

This clone appeared once. In the same sample, other DNA sequences code for this CDR3. The rearrangement links TRBV5-1 to TRBJ2-5, with 7 positions matching TRBD1. Germline CDR1 is SGHRS and CDR2 is YFSETQ. V gave up 1 base and J gave up 3 bases; unmatched junction bases: 3. The CDR3 covers 14 residues. The DNA for the CDR3 is TGCGCCAGCAGCTTGCTCGGGACAGAAGAGACCCAGTACTTC. It specifies CASSLLGTEETQYF.

Only one count was recorded for this clone. The chain combines TRBV28 with TRBJ1-5, with D uncertain. Trimming stripped 6 bases from V and 0 bases from J, with 12 bases between. Germline CDR1 is MDHEN and CDR2 is SYDVKM. The CDR3 loop spans 15 amino acids. The CDR3 bases are TGTGCCAGCAGCCCCCCTTGGGCTAGCAATCAGCCCCAGCATTTT. Amino acid sequence: CASSPPWASNQPQHF.

This clone was detected only once. Other DNA sequences within the sample encode an identical CDR3. The chain links TRBV29-1 to TRBJ2-3; no firm D call. CDR3 length: 13 residues. Deletions cut 5 bases from V and 0 bases from J, with 9 bases between. Germline V gives CDR1 SQVTM, CDR2 ANQGSEA. The CDR3: CSVRGLSTDTQYF. Here the CDR3 DNA reads TGCAGCGTTCGTGGGCTCAGCACAGATACGCAGTATTTT.

The rearrangement links TRBV4-2 to TRBJ1-2; the match to TRBD1 covers 7 bases. V lost 7 bases and J lost 0; bases outside the gene matches: 14. CDR1 LGHNA and CDR2 YNFKEQ come from the germline V gene. The CDR3 totals 17 residues. The CDR3 coding sequence is TGTGCCAGCACCATACTAGGGGGACAGCGCTCTAACTATGGCTACACCTTC. Translating it yields CASTILGGQRSNYGYTF.

As regards this clone: Other DNA sequences within the sample encode an identical CDR3. The rearrangement links TRBV28 to TRBJ2-3, with D unresolved. The germline CDR1 and CDR2 sequences are MDHEN and SYDVKM. Deletions cut 4 bases from V and 2 bases from J, with 4 bases between. The CDR3 is 12 amino acids. The CDR3 nucleotides read TGTGCCAGCAGTTCTCACACAGATACGCAGTATTTT. Protein product: CASSSHTDTQYF.

Comment on this clone: Different DNA sequences within this sample yield the same CDR3. The rearrangement uses TRBV29-1 and TRBJ2-5, with a possible D match to TRBD2 (6 bases). The CDR3 has 12 residues. Germline V gives CDR1 SQVTM, CDR2 ANQGSEA. V was clipped by 1 base and J by 4 bases, with 7 bases between them. CDR3 nucleotides: TGCAGCGTTGAAGGCGGGGCAGAGACCCAGTACTTC. Its protein product is CSVEGGAETQYF.

The V gene is TRBV5-4, the J gene TRBJ2-3, with no clear D. CDR1 is SGHNT and CDR2 is YYREEE in the germline V gene (reference sequence). The V gene lost 4 bases and the J gene lost 0 bases, with 12 bases spanning the gap. The CDR3 is made up of 15 amino acids. The CDR3 nucleotides are TGTGCCAGCAGCCCTGTGGGCAGGAGCACAGATACGCAGTATTTT. It translates to CASSPVGRSTDTQYF. The full variable domain, with the rest looked up from reference TRBV5-4 and TRBJ2-3, is ETGVTQSPTHLIKTRGQQVTLRCSSQSGHNTVSWYQQALGQGPQFIFQYYREEENGRGNFPPRFSGLQFPNYSSELNVNALELDDSALYLCASSPVGRSTDTQYFGPGTRLTVL.

The chain uses TRBV7-9 and TRBJ1-2; 8 positions match TRBD1. The CDR3 length is 14 residues. V lost 6 bases to trimming and J lost 5 bases; unmatched junction nucleotides: 8. Germline V gene data show CDR1 as SEHNR and CDR2 as FQNEAQ (reference sequence). CDR3 amino acids: CASSQTGAPYGYTF. DNA of the CDR3: TGTGCCAGCAGTCAGACAGGGGCTCCGTATGGCTACACCTTC.

V is TRBV28 and J is TRBJ2-7, with D perhaps matching TRBD2 (5 bases). The V gene lost 8 bases and the J gene lost 1 base, with 15 bases spanning the gap. Germline values: CDR1 MDHEN, CDR2 SYDVKM. CDR3 size: 14 residues. CDR3 sequence (DNA): TGTGCCAGCTACTTTTCGGGGAGATCCTACGAGCAGTACTTC. Translated, it gives CASYFSGRSYEQYF.

The chain carries TRBV11-1 and TRBJ1-2, with TRBD1 as a possible D gene (6 bases). This CDR3 is built from 15 residues. With 5 bases removed from V and 7 bases from J, the gap between germline ends came to 20 bases. The germline V gene has CDR1 SGHAT and CDR2 FQDESV (reference sequence). The chain's CDR3 is CASSRRTVLEGGYTF. Written as DNA, the CDR3 is TGTGCCAGCAGCCGCCGGACAGTTCTTGAAGGTGGCTACACCTTC.

The chain employs TRBV25-1 and TRBJ2-1; 9 positions agree with TRBD2. The CDR3 is made up of 13 amino acids. Germline V gene sequence: CDR1 MGHDK, CDR2 SYGVNS. J gave up 7 bases and V 10 bases, and 8 bases lay outside the gene matches. The CDR3 loop is CANIAGEVNEQFF. CDR3 DNA sequence: TGTGCCAACATAGCGGGAGAGGTAAATGAGCAGTTCTTC. Supplemented by reference TRBV25-1 and TRBJ2-1, the full variable domain reads EADIYQTPRYLVIGTGKKITLECSQTMGHDKMYWYQQDPGMELHLIHYSYGVNSTEKGDLSSESTVSRIRTEHFPLTLESARPSHTSQYLCANIAGEVNEQFFGPGTRLTVL.

This clone was seen only a few times. This sequence joins TRBV11-2 and TRBJ2-3; no firm D call. Trimming removed 3 bases from V and 2 bases from J, with 0 bases in between. CDR3 length: 11 residues. The germline V gene encodes CDR1 SGHAT and CDR2 FQNNGV. The CDR3 loop is CASSFTDTQYF. The DNA of the CDR3 is TGTGCCAGCAGCTTCACAGATACGCAGTATTTT.

The V call is TRBV10-1, the J call TRBJ1-5; maybe TRBD1 (5 bases). Per the germline V gene, CDR1 is WNHNN and CDR2 is SYGVQD (reference sequence). The CDR3 sequence is 16 residues long. V lost 5 bases and J lost 1, with 15 bases in between. CDR3 region: CASSFGHGVSNQPQHF. DNA of the CDR3: TGCGCCAGCAGTTTCGGACACGGGGTGAGCAATCAGCCCCAGCATTTT.

The rearrangement uses TRBV28 and TRBJ1-2, with a weak D call TRBD1 (5 bases). The CDR3 is made up of 15 amino acids. The V end lost 2 bases, the J end lost 8 bases, and 18 bases lay between the germline ends. Germline V gene data show CDR1 as MDHEN and CDR2 as SYDVKM. This CDR3 reads CASSLGQGRFYGYTF. The CDR3 DNA reads as TGTGCCAGCAGTTTAGGGCAGGGAAGATTTTACGGCTACACCTTC.